This T cell receptor (beta chain) was documented in a study of blood T cell repertoires in COVID-19. Looking at the study overall: Collection of acute and convalescent COVID-19 samples took place in the United States, Italy and Spain.

Clones were read by immunoSEQ multiplex PCR, and TCRdb kept only the in-frame ones, dropping some. The data show about 32,000 clones, just over 85% seen once. This CDR3 is 12 amino acids long. From germline, CDR1 is LNHNV and CDR2 YYDKDF (reference sequence). The V gene lost 1 base and the J gene lost 5 bases, with 3 bases spanning the gap. Sequencing was performed on peripheral blood. This chain links TRBV15 with TRBJ1-5, with D uncertain. This receptor was identified in a woman over 75 with active or convalescent COVID-19. The DNA of the CDR3 is TGTGCCACCAGCAGAGCGGATCAGCCCCAGCATTTT. It translates to CATSRADQPQHF.